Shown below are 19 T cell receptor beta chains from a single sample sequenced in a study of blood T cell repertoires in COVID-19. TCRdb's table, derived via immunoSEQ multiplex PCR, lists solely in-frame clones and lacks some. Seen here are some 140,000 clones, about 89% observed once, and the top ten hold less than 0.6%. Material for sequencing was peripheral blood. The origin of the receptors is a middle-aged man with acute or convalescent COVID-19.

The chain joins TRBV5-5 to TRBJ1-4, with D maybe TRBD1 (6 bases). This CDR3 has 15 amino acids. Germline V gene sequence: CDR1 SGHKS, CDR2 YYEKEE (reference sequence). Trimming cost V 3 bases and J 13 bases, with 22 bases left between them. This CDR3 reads CASSSLSADRSRLFF. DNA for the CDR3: TGTGCCAGCAGCTCGCTTAGCGCGGACAGATCAAGACTGTTTTTT.

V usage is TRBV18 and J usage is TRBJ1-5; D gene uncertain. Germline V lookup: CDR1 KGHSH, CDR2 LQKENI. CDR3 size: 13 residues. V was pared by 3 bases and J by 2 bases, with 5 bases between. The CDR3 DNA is TGTGCCAGCTCACCCTCCGGCAATCAGCCCCAGCATTTT. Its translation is CASSPSGNQPQHF.

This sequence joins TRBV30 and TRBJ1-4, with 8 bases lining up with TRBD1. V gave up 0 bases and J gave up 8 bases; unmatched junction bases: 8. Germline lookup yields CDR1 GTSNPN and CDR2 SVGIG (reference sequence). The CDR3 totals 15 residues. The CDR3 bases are TGTGCCTGGAGTGTACCGGACAGGGTTTGGGAAAAACTGTTTTTT. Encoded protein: CAWSVPDRVWEKLFF.

The CDR3 nucleotides are TGCAGCGTTGAGCGGGGGAGCTCCTACGAGCAGTACTTC. Its translation is CSVERGSSYEQYF. The chain has TRBV29-1 and TRBJ2-7; 7 bases match TRBD2. V dropped 3 bases and J dropped 0; count of bases not matched to a gene: 2. Per germline, CDR1 SQVTM and CDR2 ANQGSEA. The CDR3 loop spans 13 amino acids.

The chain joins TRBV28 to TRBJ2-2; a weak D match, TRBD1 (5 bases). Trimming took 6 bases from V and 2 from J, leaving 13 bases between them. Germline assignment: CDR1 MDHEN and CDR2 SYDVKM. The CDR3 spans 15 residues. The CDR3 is CASRQVTANTGELFF. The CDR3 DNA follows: TGTGCCAGCAGACAGGTTACCGCCAACACCGGGGAGCTGTTTTTT.

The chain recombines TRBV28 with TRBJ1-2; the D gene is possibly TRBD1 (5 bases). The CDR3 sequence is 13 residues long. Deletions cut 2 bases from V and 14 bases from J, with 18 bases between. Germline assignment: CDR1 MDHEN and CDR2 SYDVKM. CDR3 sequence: CASSLGREPIPTF. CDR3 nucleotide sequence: TGTGCCAGCAGTTTAGGCAGGGAACCCATCCCGACCTTC.

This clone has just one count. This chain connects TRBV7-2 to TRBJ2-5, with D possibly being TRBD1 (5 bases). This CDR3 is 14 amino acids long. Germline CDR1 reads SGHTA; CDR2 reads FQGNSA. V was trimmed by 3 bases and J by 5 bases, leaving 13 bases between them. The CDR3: CASSLGRQTETQYF. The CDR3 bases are TGTGCCAGCAGCTTGGGGCGGCAGACGGAGACCCAGTACTTC.

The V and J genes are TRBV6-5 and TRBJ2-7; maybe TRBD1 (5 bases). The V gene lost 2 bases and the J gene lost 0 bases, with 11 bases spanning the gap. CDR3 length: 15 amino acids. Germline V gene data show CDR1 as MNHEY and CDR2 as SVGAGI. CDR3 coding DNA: TGTGCCAGCAGTTACGGGGCGTCGAGCTCCTACGAGCAGTACTTC. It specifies CASSYGASSSYEQYF.

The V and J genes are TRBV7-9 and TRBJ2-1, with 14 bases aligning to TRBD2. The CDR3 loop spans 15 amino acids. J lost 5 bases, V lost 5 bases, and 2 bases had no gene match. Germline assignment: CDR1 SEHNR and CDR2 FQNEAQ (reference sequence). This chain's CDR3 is CASSPGLAGDNEQFF. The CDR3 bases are TGTGCCAGCAGCCCGGGACTAGCGGGAGACAATGAGCAGTTCTTC.

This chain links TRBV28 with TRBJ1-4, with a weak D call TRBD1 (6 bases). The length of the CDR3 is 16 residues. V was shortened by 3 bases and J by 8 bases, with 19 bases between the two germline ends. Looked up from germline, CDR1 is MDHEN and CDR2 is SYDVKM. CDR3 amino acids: CASSFPGGAGGEKLFF. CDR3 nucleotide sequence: TGTGCCAGCAGTTTCCCGGGGGGGGCAGGTGGCGAAAAACTGTTTTTT.

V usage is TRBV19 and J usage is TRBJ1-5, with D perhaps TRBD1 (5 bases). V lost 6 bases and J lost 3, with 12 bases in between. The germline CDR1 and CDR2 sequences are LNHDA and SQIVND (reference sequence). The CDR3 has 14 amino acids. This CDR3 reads CASSEDRLNQPQHF. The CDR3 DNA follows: TGTGCCAGTAGCGAAGACAGACTCAATCAGCCCCAGCATTTT.

In DNA form, the CDR3 reads TGTGCCAGCAGCGGCGAGCGGGGGCCTTATTACGAGCAGTACGTC. Amino acids: CASSGERGPYYEQYV. The V call is TRBV7-9, the J call TRBJ2-7; 8 nucleotides align to TRBD2. This CDR3 is 15 amino acids long. After removal of 5 bases from V and 4 bases from J, the junction contained 10 bases not matched to a gene. Germline CDR1 reads SEHNR; CDR2 reads FQNEAQ (reference sequence).

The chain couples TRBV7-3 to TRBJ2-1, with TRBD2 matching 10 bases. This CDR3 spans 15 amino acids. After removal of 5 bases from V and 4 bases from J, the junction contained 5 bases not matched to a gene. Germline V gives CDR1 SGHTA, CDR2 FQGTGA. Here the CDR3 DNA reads TGTGCCAGCAGCAGCACTAGCGGGGTTTACAATGAGCAGTTCTTC. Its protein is CASSSTSGVYNEQFF.

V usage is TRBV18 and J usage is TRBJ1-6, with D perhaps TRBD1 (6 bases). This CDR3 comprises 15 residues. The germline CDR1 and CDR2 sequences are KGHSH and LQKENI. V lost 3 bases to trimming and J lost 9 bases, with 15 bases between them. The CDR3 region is CASSPVRDIGSPLHF. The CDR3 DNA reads TGTGCCAGCTCACCCGTCCGGGACATTGGTTCACCCCTCCACTTT.

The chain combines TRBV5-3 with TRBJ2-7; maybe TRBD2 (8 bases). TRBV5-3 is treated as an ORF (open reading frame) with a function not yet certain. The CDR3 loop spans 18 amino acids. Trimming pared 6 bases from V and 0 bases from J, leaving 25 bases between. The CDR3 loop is CARIGRGTDVHLSYEQYV. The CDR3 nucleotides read TGTGCCAGAATCGGGAGGGGGACAGACGTCCATCTCTCCTACGAGCAGTACGTC.

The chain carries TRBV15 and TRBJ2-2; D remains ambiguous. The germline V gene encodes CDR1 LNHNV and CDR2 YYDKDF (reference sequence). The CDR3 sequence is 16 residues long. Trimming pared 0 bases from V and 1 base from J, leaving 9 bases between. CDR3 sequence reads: CATSRDRGENTGELFF. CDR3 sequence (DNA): TGTGCCACCAGCAGAGATCGCGGCGAGAACACCGGGGAGCTGTTTTTT.

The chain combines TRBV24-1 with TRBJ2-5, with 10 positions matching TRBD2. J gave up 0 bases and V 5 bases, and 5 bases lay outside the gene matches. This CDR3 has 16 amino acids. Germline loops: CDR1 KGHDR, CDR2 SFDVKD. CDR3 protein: CATSASGGAYQETQYF. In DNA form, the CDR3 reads TGTGCCACCAGTGCCAGCGGGGGGGCCTACCAAGAGACCCAGTACTTC.

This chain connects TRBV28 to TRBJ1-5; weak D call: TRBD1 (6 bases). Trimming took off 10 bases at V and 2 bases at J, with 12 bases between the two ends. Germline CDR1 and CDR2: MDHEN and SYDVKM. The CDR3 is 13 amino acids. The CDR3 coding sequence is TGTGCCACACAGGGAGACGGCAATCAGCCCCAGCATTTT. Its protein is CATQGDGNQPQHF.

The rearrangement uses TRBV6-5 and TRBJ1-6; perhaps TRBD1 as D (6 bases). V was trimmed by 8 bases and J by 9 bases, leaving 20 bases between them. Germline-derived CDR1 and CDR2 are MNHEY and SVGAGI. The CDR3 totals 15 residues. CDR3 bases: TGTGCCAGCCGCAGGGAATTGAGAGGGGGTTCACCCCTCCACTTT. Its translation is CASRRELRGGSPLHF.